This section outlines one TCR beta chain sequence together with its context. The antigen it binds to is not known. Base-call qualities are not available, and no considerably larger clone is one nucleotide away. The library relied on the immunoSEQ multiplex PCR assay. As for how the authors treated the data: To diagnose cytomegalovirus status from the catalog of TCR beta chain sequences, a statistical classification framework was built. TCRdb stores this immuneACCESS table with in-frame sequences only. Part of the clones is absent; in the studies checked, under half of the shortfall reflects unresolved V genes, and no reason is known for the rest. V and J calls and clone size are those listed in that table; D and trimming were worked out from the DNA. The sample data list about 150,000 clones, and 86% of these were observed just once. The top ten clones comprise 20% to 25% of the sample. The data stem from a study of cytomegalovirus exposure and HLA in healthy donors (dated by TCRdb to about 2017). Background on the whole study: A later analysis indicated that the roughly 130 validation repertoires were generated on the platform also employed for the roughly 650 repertoires of the first cohort. The aim of the study was to test whether cataloging public T cell receptors could identify signatures of past pathogen exposure. A separate validation cohort of 90 to 150 different subjects was used in addition to the roughly 620-subject first cohort. To predict cytomegalovirus infection status, the study brought together high-throughput TCR immunosequencing, statistical association of individual TCRs with disease status, and machine learning.

V gives up 8 bases and J gives up 2 bases, and the segment between their germline ends measures 13 bases. The CDR3, cysteine through phenylalanine, is 14 amino acids long. The CDR3 DNA has 42 bases and is translated from base 1. CDR1 and CDR2, per the germline V gene, are ENHRY and SYGVKD. Results and caveats for the whole study, not just this receptor: The study gave a list of 150 to 200 TCR beta chains associated with cytomegalovirus. In vitro tests confirmed that a few of the cytomegalovirus-associated TCR beta chains recognize cytomegalovirus antigens. Cytomegalovirus status was reported to be diagnosed by the classifier with high specificity and sensitivity in both the original and validation cohorts. All 120 or so repertoires were used to score co-occurrence in the validation cohort in a later analysis, because that analysis had no HLA typing for the cohort. The authors suggested that the approach could potentially be generalized to other disease states and immunological phenotypes. In a later analysis, TCRs clustered in the first cohort were found to also tend to co-occur in the roughly 110 validation repertoires, with about 93% of cluster scores above 0. Across donors, most TCR sequences were observed very rarely, whereas some public TCRs were present in many individuals.

The donors were included in the validation cohort of 130 or so subjects, a group kept apart from the roughly 700-subject first cohort. The sample consisted of PBMCs. The TCR sequence derives from a man aged 18 to 29 in good health and CMV-seropositive. The receptor chain draws on TRBV10-3 and TRBJ2-4; the D region possibly corresponds to TRBD1 (6 bases align). The DNA sequence reads TGTGCCATCTCGGGACATAATACCAAAAACATTCAGTACTTC. The translation is CAISGHNTKNIQYF.